A selection of T cell receptor beta chains follows, all from one sample in a study of shared clonotypes between healthy human individuals. The protocol was immunoSEQ multiplex PCR, while the TCRdb copy is restricted to in-frame clones and leaves out a portion. The top ten hold more than 0.12% of the sample, which has 2 million to 3 million clones, more than 80% seen once. The material sequenced was naive CD4+ T cells sorted from blood. Receptors were obtained from a man younger than 30 in good health. Each CDR3 is given without its conserved first and last residue. The order of the fields is J gene, V gene, CDR3 length, CDR3 protein.

TRBJ1-5	TRBV11-3	13	ASSPSRLFDQPQH
TRBJ1-2	TRBV4-3	13	ASSQEKDSNYGYT
TRBJ2-5	TRBV11-2	12	ASSRTRRGETQY
TRBJ2-2	TRBV9	14	ASSVGAGGNTGELF
TRBJ1-1	TRBV10-3	11	AASNTLNTEAF
TRBJ1-1	TRBV6-4	11	ASSSDRNTEAF
TRBJ1-1	TRBV14	15	ASSHSGGRGRNTEAF
TRBJ2-7	TRBV29-1	10	SVVGVSYEQY
TRBJ2-7	TRBV5-1	12	ASSPGTGINEQY
TRBJ2-1	TRBV4-1	15	ASSQERSGSSYNEQF
TRBJ2-6	TRBV28	14	ASSGGGISGANVLT
TRBJ2-3	TRBV11-2	12	ASSMGTSTYTQY
TRBJ1-6	TRBV30	12	AWSVQSVRSPLH
TRBJ2-5	TRBV5-5	14	ASSPGTSGSWETQY
TRBJ1-5	TRBV19	11	ASRQRTDQPQH
TRBJ1-5	TRBV7-6	13	ASSLEGAPLWPQH
TRBJ1-2	TRBV6-1	10	ASSEAQGGYT
TRBJ1-2	TRBV27	12	ASSLWAGSEGYT
TRBJ2-7	TRBV11-2	15	ASSLDQSGVFVYEQY
TRBJ1-1	TRBV28	13	ASRKPGQRNTEAF
TRBJ2-5	TRBV5-4	10	ASSLEVETQY
TRBJ1-6	TRBV30	13	AWRLGRSELSPLH
TRBJ2-7	TRBV5-1	14	ASSVSPGQGSYEQY
TRBJ1-5	TRBV5-5	12	ASSLGGTGQPQH
TRBJ1-1	TRBV6-6	10	ASNEGRAEAF
TRBJ2-1	TRBV25-1	14	ASSEPGQGRSGEQF
TRBJ2-7	TRBV6-1	12	ASSVGTTNYEQY
TRBJ2-1	TRBV7-2	13	ASSLDGTPYNEQF
TRBJ1-3	TRBV9	13	ASSVGDSERNTIY
TRBJ2-3	TRBV30	16	AWSRGGTWEASTDTQY
TRBJ2-5	TRBV6-5	12	ASSPGEIGETQY
TRBJ2-5	TRBV4-3	14	ASSHGLARSSETQY
TRBJ2-7	TRBV7-9	10	ASSRDLGEQY
TRBJ2-4	TRBV7-2	13	ASSFVSLAKNIQY
TRBJ1-2	TRBV9	11	ASRDRGGHGYT
TRBJ2-2	TRBV7-2	13	ASSRDWRLTGELF
TRBJ1-4	TRBV6-5	11	ASSLQGLGKLF
TRBJ1-5	TRBV7-3	13	ASSPEASGGQPQH
TRBJ2-2	TRBV7-7	12	ASQEGQGAGELF
TRBJ1-1	TRBV10-3	12	AISERGGNTEAF
TRBJ1-2	TRBV19	12	ASSTQGGIYGYT
TRBJ1-3	TRBV6-6	12	ASRNDGSGNTIY
TRBJ2-1	TRBV11-2	14	ASSLMIAGAWNEQF
TRBJ2-5	TRBV29-1	15	SVDSERGSTSGGPKY
TRBJ2-3	TRBV5-6	13	ASSRGGASTDTQY
TRBJ2-5	TRBV19	11	ASSINPQETQY
TRBJ2-2	TRBV5-4	14	ASSFSATGRSGELF
TRBJ1-1	TRBV6-5	13	ASSYPTRQGTEAF
TRBJ2-1	TRBV13	15	ASSSSLLDKGGNEQF
TRBJ1-1	TRBV6-1	14	ASSGPLRQTNTEAF
TRBJ1-4	TRBV6-5	12	ASSYSTTAGKLF